Reported below is one TCR beta chain. The target antigen is unknown. These data originate in a study of T cells after yellow fever vaccination. In TCRdb, the 5' RACE reads were re-called with MiXCR into one record per CDR3 protein. The table lists almost 600,000 distinct CDR3 sequences, 13% of them singletons. Notes on the study in general: Shared CD4/CD8 clonotypes were a small share, likely from convergent recombination. Weaker, the secondary response had a peak occurring faster, on day 5 versus 15.

Deletions cut 4 bases from V and 6 bases from J, with 11 bases between. CDR1 and CDR2 from the germline V gene are SGHRS and YFSETQ. This CDR3 spans 14 amino acids. The sequence was collected from a young man who received the YFV17D yellow fever vaccine. The chain couples TRBV5-1 to TRBJ1-6, with D unresolved. The sequencing here drew on PBMCs, taken on the day of the yellow fever booster vaccination. The CDR3 bases are TGCGCCAGCAGCCTAGACGGACGTAATTCACCCCTCCACTTT. Its protein product is CASSLDGRNSPLHF.